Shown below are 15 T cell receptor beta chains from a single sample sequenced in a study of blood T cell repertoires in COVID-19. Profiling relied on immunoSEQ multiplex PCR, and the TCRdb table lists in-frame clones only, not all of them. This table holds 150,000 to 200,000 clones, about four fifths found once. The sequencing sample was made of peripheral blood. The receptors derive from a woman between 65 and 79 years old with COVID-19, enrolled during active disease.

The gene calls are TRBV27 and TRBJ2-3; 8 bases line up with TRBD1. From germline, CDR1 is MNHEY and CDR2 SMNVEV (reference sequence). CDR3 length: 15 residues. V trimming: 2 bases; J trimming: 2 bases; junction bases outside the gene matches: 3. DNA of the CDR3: TGTGCCAGCAGTTTAGACAGGGGCTCCACAGATACGCAGTATTTT. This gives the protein CASSLDRGSTDTQYF.

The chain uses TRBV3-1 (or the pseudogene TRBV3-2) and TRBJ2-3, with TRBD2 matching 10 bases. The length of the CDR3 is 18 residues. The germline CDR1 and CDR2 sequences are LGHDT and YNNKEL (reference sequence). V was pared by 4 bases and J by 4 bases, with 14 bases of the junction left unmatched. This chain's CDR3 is CASSRPARLAGESDTQYF. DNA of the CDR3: TGTGCCAGCAGCCGGCCGGCTCGGCTAGCGGGAGAGTCAGATACGCAGTATTTT.

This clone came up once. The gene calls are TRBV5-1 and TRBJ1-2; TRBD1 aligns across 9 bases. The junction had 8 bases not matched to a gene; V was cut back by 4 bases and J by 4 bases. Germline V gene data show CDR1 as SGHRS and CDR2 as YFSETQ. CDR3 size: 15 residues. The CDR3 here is CASSPPGQGVYGYTF. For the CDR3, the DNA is TGCGCCAGCAGCCCTCCGGGACAGGGAGTCTATGGCTACACCTTC.

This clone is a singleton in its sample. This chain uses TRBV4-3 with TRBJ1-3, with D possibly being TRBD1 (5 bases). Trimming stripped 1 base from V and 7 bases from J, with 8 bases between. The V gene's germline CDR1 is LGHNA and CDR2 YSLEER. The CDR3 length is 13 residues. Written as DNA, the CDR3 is TGCGCCAGCAGCCAAGTGGGGGGGAACACCATATATTTT. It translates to CASSQVGGNTIYF.

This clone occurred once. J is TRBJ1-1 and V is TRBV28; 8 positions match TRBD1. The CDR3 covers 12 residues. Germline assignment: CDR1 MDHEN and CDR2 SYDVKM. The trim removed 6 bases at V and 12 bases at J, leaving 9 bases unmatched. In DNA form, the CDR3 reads TGTGCCAGCAGGGGACAGGTACTGAGGACTTTCTTT. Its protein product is CASRGQVLRTFF.

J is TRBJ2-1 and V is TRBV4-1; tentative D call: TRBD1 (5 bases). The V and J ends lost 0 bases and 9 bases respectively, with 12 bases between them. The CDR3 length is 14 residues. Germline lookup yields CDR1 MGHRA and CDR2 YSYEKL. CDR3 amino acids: CASSQDPQGVEQFF. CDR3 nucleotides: TGCGCCAGCAGCCAAGATCCCCAAGGGGTTGAGCAGTTCTTC.

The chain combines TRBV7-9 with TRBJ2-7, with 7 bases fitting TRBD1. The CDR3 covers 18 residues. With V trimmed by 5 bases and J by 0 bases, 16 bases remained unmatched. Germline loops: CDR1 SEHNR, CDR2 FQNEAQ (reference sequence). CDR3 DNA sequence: TGTGCCAGCAGCCCGAAAAAAATCTACGGGACAGACTCCTACGAGCAGTACTTC. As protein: CASSPKKIYGTDSYEQYF.

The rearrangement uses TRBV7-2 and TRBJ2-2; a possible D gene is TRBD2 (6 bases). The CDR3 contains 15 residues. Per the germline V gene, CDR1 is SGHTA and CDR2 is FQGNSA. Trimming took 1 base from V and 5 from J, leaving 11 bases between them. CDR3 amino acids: CASSLDGSDTGELFF. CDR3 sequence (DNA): TGTGCCAGCAGCTTAGACGGGAGTGATACCGGGGAGCTGTTTTTT.

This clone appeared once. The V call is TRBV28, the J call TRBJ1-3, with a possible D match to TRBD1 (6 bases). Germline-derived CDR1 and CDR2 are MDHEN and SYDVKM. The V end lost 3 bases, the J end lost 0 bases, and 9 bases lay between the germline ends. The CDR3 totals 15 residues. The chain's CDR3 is CASSFGQNSGNTIYF. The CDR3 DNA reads TGTGCCAGCAGTTTTGGACAGAACTCTGGAAACACCATATATTTT.

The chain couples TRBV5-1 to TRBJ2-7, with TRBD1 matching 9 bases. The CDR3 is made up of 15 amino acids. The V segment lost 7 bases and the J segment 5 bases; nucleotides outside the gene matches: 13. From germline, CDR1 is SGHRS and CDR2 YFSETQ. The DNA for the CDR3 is TGCGCCAGCTCCTATTCCGGGACAGGGTACGACGAGCAGTACTTC. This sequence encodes CASSYSGTGYDEQYF.

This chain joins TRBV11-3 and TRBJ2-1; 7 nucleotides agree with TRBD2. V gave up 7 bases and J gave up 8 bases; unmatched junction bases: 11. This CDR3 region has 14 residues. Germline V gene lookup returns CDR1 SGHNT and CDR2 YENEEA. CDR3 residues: CASTSGEETDEQFF. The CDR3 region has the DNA TGTGCCAGCACAAGCGGGGAGGAGACAGATGAGCAGTTCTTC.

The CDR3 nucleotides read TGCGCCAGCAGCTTGGAGTCCCAGGGAGCGGGTTCACCCCTCCACTTT. Translation gives CASSLESQGAGSPLHF. V and J are TRBV5-1 and TRBJ1-6, with D perhaps TRBD1 (5 bases). Germline loops: CDR1 SGHRS, CDR2 YFSETQ. V lost 0 bases and J 9 bases, leaving 16 bases between the germline ends. The CDR3 runs 16 residues.

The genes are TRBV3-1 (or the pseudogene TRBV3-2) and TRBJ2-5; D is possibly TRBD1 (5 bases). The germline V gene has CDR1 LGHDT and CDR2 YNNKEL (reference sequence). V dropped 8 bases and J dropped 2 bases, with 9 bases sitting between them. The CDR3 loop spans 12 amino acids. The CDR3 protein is CASGAIQETQYF. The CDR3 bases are TGTGCCAGCGGGGCCATACAAGAGACCCAGTACTTC.

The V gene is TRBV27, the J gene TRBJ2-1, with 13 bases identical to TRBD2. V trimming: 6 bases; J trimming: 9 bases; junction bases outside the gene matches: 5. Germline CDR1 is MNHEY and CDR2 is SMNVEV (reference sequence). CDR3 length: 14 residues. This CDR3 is CASRLAGGYSEQFF. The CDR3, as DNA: TGTGCCAGCAGACTAGCGGGAGGGTATAGTGAGCAGTTCTTC.

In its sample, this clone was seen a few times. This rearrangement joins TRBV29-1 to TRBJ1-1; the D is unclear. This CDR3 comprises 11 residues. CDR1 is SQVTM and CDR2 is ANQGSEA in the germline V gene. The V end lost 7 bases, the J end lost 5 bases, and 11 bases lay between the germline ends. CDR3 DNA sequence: TGCAGCGCAGTCACCGGTACTGAAGCTTTCTTT. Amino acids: CSAVTGTEAFF.